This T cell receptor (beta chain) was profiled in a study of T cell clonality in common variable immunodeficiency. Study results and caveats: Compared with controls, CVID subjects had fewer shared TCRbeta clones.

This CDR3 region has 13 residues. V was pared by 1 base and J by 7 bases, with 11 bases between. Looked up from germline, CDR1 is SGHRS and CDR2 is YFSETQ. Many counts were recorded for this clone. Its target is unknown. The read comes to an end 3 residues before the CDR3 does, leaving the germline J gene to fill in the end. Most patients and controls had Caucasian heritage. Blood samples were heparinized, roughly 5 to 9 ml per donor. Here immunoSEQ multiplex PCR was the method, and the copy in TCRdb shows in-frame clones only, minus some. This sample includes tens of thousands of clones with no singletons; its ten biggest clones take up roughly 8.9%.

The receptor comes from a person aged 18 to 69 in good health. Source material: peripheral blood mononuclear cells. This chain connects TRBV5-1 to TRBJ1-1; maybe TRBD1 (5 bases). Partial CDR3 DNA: TGCGCCAGCAGCTTGTCACCAGGGCTTGAA. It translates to CASSLSPGLE. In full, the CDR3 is CASSLSPGLEAFF.